A selection of T cell receptor beta chains follows, all from one sample in a study of CD8 T cells in ankylosing spondylitis. In TCRdb, the 5' RACE reads were re-called with MiXCR into one record per CDR3 protein. The repertoire holds fewer than 550,000 distinct CDR3 sequences, with under 5.5% as singletons. The sample taken for sequencing was blood, either unsorted or a sorted T cell fraction (not recorded which). The receptors here all came from a male donor with ankylosing spondylitis. Each CDR3 is given with its conserved first and last residue.

V gene: TRBV7-2; J gene: TRBJ2-7; CDR3 protein: CASSLEVYGPYEQYF
V gene: TRBV7-2; J gene: TRBJ1-1; CDR3 protein: CASSPSGRGMNTEAFF
V gene: TRBV7-9; J gene: TRBJ2-7; CDR3 protein: CASSLVSGGPSYEQYF
V gene: TRBV4-3; J gene: TRBJ2-2; CDR3 protein: CASSQDRIGYTGELFF
V gene: TRBV12-3/TRBV12-4; J gene: TRBJ1-5; CDR3 protein: CASSRGDNQPQHF
V gene: TRBV28; J gene: TRBJ2-1; CDR3 protein: CASSLYGNEQFF
V gene: TRBV3-1; J gene: TRBJ2-5; CDR3 protein: CASSRLRSGDLQETQYF
V gene: TRBV20-1; J gene: TRBJ1-2; CDR3 protein: CSARDRDYGYTF
V gene: TRBV6-2/TRBV6-3; J gene: TRBJ2-2; CDR3 protein: CASSYPRRTNTGELFF
V gene: TRBV7-2; J gene: TRBJ2-7; CDR3 protein: CASSFVSRNYEQYF
V gene: TRBV5-1; J gene: TRBJ2-1; CDR3 protein: CASRGGRSSYNEQFF
V gene: TRBV18; J gene: TRBJ2-7; CDR3 protein: CASSPTGRYEQYF
V gene: TRBV20-1; J gene: TRBJ2-3; CDR3 protein: CSASRPSVSTDTQYF
V gene: TRBV9; J gene: TRBJ2-1; CDR3 protein: CASSPAGGWSYNEQFF
V gene: TRBV6-5; J gene: TRBJ1-3; CDR3 protein: CASSYGGRGNTIYF
V gene: TRBV7-9; J gene: TRBJ2-5; CDR3 protein: CASSLPRRMGAAQYF
V gene: TRBV3-1; J gene: TRBJ2-1; CDR3 protein: CASSRGLAGEPGTNEQFF
V gene: TRBV7-9; J gene: TRBJ1-1; CDR3 protein: CASSSGQGSTEAFF
V gene: TRBV5-1; J gene: TRBJ2-1; CDR3 protein: CASSLVPPSNEQFF
V gene: TRBV20-1; J gene: TRBJ2-7; CDR3 protein: CSARESAGRSYEQYF
V gene: TRBV7-2; J gene: TRBJ1-1; CDR3 protein: CASSRSYSEAFF
V gene: TRBV10-3; J gene: TRBJ1-1; CDR3 protein: CAIGAGTEAFF
V gene: TRBV28; J gene: TRBJ1-1; CDR3 protein: CASSRNTGVRAEAFF
V gene: TRBV7-9; J gene: TRBJ2-1; CDR3 protein: CASEGRISYNEQFF
V gene: TRBV12-3/TRBV12-4; J gene: TRBJ2-1; CDR3 protein: CASSLGGDRYNEQFF
V gene: TRBV29-1; J gene: TRBJ2-1; CDR3 protein: CSVGAAGGLFYNEQFF
V gene: TRBV7-6; J gene: TRBJ2-2; CDR3 protein: CASSLAQRTGELFF
V gene: TRBV4-3; J gene: TRBJ1-2; CDR3 protein: CASSRDPGTGLYGYTF
V gene: TRBV28; J gene: TRBJ2-3; CDR3 protein: CASSLRGAGTDTQYF
V gene: TRBV5-6; J gene: TRBJ2-3; CDR3 protein: CASSVISGGYTDTQYF
V gene: TRBV7-2; J gene: TRBJ1-3; CDR3 protein: CASSLKFSGNTIYF
V gene: TRBV12-3/TRBV12-4; J gene: TRBJ2-7; CDR3 protein: CASSDLAAWRNEQYF
V gene: TRBV7-9; J gene: TRBJ2-1; CDR3 protein: CASSPPGTGSYNEQFF
V gene: TRBV7-8; J gene: TRBJ2-1; CDR3 protein: CASTFRWDNEQFF
V gene: TRBV13; J gene: TRBJ1-1; CDR3 protein: CASSLGRLMGRNTEAFF
V gene: TRBV29-1; J gene: TRBJ1-1; CDR3 protein: CSVRPSRPNTEAFF
V gene: TRBV24-1; J gene: TRBJ2-1; CDR3 protein: CATSDSRLAASYNEQFF
V gene: TRBV29-1; J gene: TRBJ2-2; CDR3 protein: CSVVTENTGELFF
V gene: TRBV6-2/TRBV6-3; J gene: TRBJ2-3; CDR3 protein: CAISAVSTDTQYF
V gene: TRBV9; J gene: TRBJ1-3; CDR3 protein: CASSVMMGTGNTIYF
V gene: TRBV6-1; J gene: TRBJ2-5; CDR3 protein: CASRGQGVRETQYF
V gene: TRBV5-1; J gene: TRBJ1-1; CDR3 protein: CASSLGWTANTEAFF
V gene: TRBV6-1; J gene: TRBJ2-1; CDR3 protein: CASSPGTGKFNEQFF
V gene: TRBV7-9; J gene: TRBJ1-1; CDR3 protein: CASSLSTFTEAFF
V gene: TRBV28; J gene: TRBJ2-5; CDR3 protein: CASSLWRKRETQYF